The clone carrying this TCR beta chain appeared a few times. Its cognate antigen is unknown. Trimming took 4 bases from V and 3 from J, leaving 14 bases between them. The CDR3 consists of 15 residues. Germline-derived CDR1 and CDR2 are SNHLY and FYNNEI. This sample stems from a study of response to subunit inactivated influenza vaccine. MiXCR was run by TCRdb on the RT-PCR reads, yielding one entry per CDR3 protein. This sample has 500,000 to 600,000 distinct CDR3 sequences, with over 10% found just once. Findings of the study overall: T cells newly recruited by each seasonal influenza vaccination are few, the authors suggested.

This TCR derives from a man aged 45-65 years who received an inactivated influenza vaccine. The source material was PBMCs from blood, sampled 40 to 50 days after vaccination. J is TRBJ2-3 and V is TRBV2, with D tentatively TRBD2 (6 bases). CDR3 loop: CASSAGGIGTDTQYF. The CDR3 nucleotides are TGTGCCAGCAGTGCTGGGGGGATCGGGACAGATACGCAGTATTTT.